This record looks at one TCR beta chain sequence and its context. The data were obtained in a study of blood T cell repertoires in COVID-19. The method was immunoSEQ multiplex PCR; TCRdb's version includes in-frame clones alone and lacks a portion of them. The sample has roughly 68,000 clones; over 75% are singletons. Deletions cut 5 bases from V and 3 bases from J, with 10 bases between. The germline CDR1 and CDR2 sequences are SGHAT and FQDESV (reference sequence). The length of the CDR3 is 14 residues. The sequence derives from a man between 50 and 59 years old with acute or convalescent COVID-19. Sequencing used peripheral blood. This chain links TRBV11-1 with TRBJ1-4; the D is unclear. CDR3 coding DNA: TGTGCCAGCAGCGGTTACGGGGCTAATGAAAAACTGTTTTTT. It yields the protein CASSGYGANEKLFF. Full variable domain (remainder filled in from reference TRBV11-1 and TRBJ1-4): EAEVAQSPRYKITEKSQAVAFWCDPISGHATLYWYRQILGQGPELLVQFQDESVVDDSQLPKDRFSAERLKGVDSTLKIQPAELGDSAMYLCASSGYGANEKLFFGSGTQLSVL.